Below are 6 T cell receptor beta chains sequenced from a single sample in a study of regulatory T cells in long-lasting Graves disease. Arm-PCR of CDR3 regions with iRepertoire HTBI primers generated TCR beta libraries. MiXCR, run by TCRdb on the multiplex PCR reads, gives a single entry per CDR3 protein. The sample comprises 310,000 or so distinct CDR3 sequences, less than 20% of which are singletons, and over 25% rests with the top ten. Time point: persistent/refractory GD, antithyroid drugs over 5 years with positive TRAb. PBMCs were the source of the RNA used for TCR sequencing. The starting material was peripheral blood mononuclear cells (PBMCs), obtained when the disease was refractory, from a patient treated with antithyroid drugs. These receptors originate from a female donor with Graves disease.

This clonotype was counted only a few times. The rearrangement uses TRBV14 and TRBJ1-1; D not certain. The CDR3 contains 15 residues. Trimming shortened V by 1 base and J by 1 base, and 10 bases separated the two germline ends. Germline values: CDR1 SGHDN, CDR2 FVKESK. Here the CDR3 reads CASSQAPPKNTEAFF. CDR3 sequence (DNA): TGTGCCAGCAGCCAAGCGCCCCCCAAGAACACTGAAGCTTTCTTT.

This clonotype was found many times. The chain recombines TRBV6-1 with TRBJ2-5; either TRBD1 or TRBD2 may fit D (5 bases each). CDR1 is MNHNS, CDR2 SASEGT, per germline. Trimming cost V 7 bases and J 2 bases, with 14 bases left between them. CDR3 length: 14 amino acids. The CDR3 nucleotides are TGTGCCAGCACCCAGTCGGGACCTCAAGAGACCCAGTACTTC. Protein: CASTQSGPQETQYF.

This clonotype was seen repeatedly, ten times or more. The rearrangement joins TRBV29-1 to TRBJ1-2; TRBD1 agrees at 7 bases. V trimming: 5 bases; J trimming: 4 bases; junction bases outside the gene matches: 10. Germline CDR1 is SQVTM and CDR2 is ANQGSEA. This CDR3 has 14 amino acids. CDR3 nucleotide sequence: TGCAGCGTTAACGGACAGGAGGAGGGCTATGGCTACACCTTC. Amino acid sequence: CSVNGQEEGYGYTF. The full variable domain, rest sourced from reference TRBV29-1 and TRBJ1-2, is SAVISQKPSRDICQRGTSLTIQCQVDSQVTMMFWYRQQPGQSLTLIATANQGSEATYESGFVIDKFPISRPNLTFSTLTVSNMSPEDSSIYLCSVNGQEEGYGYTFGSGTRLTVV.

The CDR3 nucleotides read TGTGCCAGCAGCCAGCTCACAGGGTCGGCTGGCTACACCTTC. It encodes CASSQLTGSAGYTF. V and J are TRBV3-1 and TRBJ1-2; TRBD1 might be the D (6 bases). This CDR3 contains 14 residues. V was shortened by 3 bases and J by 7 bases, with 15 bases between the two germline ends. Per germline, CDR1 LGHDT and CDR2 YNNKEL (reference sequence).

This clonotype was seen many times. At one boundary the junction diverges from the germline segment, which might be a read error. The chain joins TRBV7-2 to TRBJ2-5; 7 nucleotides align to TRBD1. Germline loops: CDR1 SGHTA, CDR2 FQGNSA. The CDR3 sequence is 14 residues long. The CDR3 region is CASSLAEGRTGIHF. The CDR3 DNA sequence: TGTGCCAGCAGCTTAGCCGAGGGCAGGACAGGTATCCACTTC.

This clonotype showed up many times. This CDR3 is CSVEGRGAQYF. The CDR3 DNA reads as TGCAGCGTTGAAGGTCGAGGGGCCCAGTACTTC. The V gene is TRBV29-1, the J gene TRBJ2-5; D possibly matches TRBD1 or TRBD2 (5 bases each). CDR1 SQVTM and CDR2 ANQGSEA come from the germline V gene. Trimming took 1 base from V and 9 from J, leaving 9 bases between them. The CDR3 sequence is 11 residues long.